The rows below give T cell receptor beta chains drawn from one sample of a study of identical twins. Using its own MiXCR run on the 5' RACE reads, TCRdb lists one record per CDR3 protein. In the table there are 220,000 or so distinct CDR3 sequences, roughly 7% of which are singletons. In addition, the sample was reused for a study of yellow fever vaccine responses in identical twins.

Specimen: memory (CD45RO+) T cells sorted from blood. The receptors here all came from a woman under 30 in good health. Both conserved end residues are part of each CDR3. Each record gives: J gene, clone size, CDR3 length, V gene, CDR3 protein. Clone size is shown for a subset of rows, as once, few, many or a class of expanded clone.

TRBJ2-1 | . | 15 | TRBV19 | CASSPAGVVSNEQFF
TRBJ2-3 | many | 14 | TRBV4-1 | CASSQGGTADTQYF
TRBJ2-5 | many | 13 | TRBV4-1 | CASSPRIQETQYF
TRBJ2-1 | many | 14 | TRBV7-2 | CASSRPIGGNEQFF
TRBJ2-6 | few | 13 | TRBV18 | CASLGGISNVLTF
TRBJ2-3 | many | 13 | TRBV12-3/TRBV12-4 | CATSRARTDTQYF
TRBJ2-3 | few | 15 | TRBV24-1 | CATSDNSGSGDTQYF
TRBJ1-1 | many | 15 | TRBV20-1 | CSAIDPGQGVYEAFF
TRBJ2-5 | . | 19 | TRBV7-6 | CASSRFVPVGTSFQETQYF
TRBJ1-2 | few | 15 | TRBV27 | CASRQKAGPNYGYTF
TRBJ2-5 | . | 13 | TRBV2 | CASSGSGLETQYF
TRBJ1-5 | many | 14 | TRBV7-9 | CASSTSNSNQPQHF
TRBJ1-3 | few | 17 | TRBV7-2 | CASSAFRTGHQGDTIYF
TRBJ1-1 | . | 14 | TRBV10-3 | CAINGGQGNTEAFF
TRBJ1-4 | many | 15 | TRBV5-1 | CASSPGDGPNEKLFF
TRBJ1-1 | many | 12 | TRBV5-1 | CASGKTDPEAFF
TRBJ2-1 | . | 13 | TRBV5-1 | CASSLGGKDEQFF
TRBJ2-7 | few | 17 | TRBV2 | CASSWSSASLISYEQYF
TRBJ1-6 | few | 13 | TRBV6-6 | CASSYSNRSPLHF
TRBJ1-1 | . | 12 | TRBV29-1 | CSVEVGMAEAFF
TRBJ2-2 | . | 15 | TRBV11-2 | CASSFVDRGTGELFF
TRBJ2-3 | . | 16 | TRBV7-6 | CASSLIGSGAADTQYF
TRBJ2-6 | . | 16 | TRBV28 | CASTGTGVSGANVLTF
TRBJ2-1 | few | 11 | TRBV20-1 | CSASGLLEQFF
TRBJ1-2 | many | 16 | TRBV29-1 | CIATTPGGGGDYGYTF
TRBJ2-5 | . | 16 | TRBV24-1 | CATSDFGGQGLETQYF
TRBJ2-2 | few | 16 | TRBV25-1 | CASSDRLGGYTGELFF
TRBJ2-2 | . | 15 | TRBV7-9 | CASSYPAGRTGELFF
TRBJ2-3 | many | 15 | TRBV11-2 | CASSLGGTVTDTQYF
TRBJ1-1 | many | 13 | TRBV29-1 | CSGKNREATEAFF
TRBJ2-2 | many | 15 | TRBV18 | CASSIRRSNTGELFF
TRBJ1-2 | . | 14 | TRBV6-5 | CASSYSRLYYGYTF
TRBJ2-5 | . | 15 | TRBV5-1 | CASSRDGEGQETQYF
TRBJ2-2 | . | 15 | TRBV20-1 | CSASRPGGTTGELFF
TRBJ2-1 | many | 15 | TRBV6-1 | CASRSGTGGQNEQFF
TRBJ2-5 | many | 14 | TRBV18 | CASSPPGQWETQYF
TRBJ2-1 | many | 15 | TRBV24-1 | CATSAPDRGHNEQFF
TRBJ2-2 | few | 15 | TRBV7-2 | CASSLGLTNTGELFF
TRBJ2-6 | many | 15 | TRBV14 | CASSPRTSGANVLTF
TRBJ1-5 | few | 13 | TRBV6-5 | CASSNRGDQPQHF
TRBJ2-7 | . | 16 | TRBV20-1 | CSAREGGQGAGWEQYF
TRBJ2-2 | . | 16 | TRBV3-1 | CASSQEGRGNTGELFF
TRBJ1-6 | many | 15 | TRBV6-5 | CASSYSTGRASPLHF
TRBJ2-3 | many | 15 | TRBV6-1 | CASTLQGGKADTQYF
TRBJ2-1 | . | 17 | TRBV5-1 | CASSTGPSAGSYNEQFF
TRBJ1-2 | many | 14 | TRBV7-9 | CASSRTGPQDGYTF
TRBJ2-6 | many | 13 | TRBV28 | CASIASGANVLTF
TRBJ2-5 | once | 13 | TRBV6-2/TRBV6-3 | CASTLGPQETQYF
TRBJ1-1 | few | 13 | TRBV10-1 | CASTANRGTEAFF
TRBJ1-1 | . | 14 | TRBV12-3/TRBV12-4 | CASSFRVGSTEAFF
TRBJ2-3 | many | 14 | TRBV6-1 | CASRAAVQRITQYF
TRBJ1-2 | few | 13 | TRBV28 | CASSGKGIYGYTF
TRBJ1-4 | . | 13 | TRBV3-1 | CASSQGEGEKLFF
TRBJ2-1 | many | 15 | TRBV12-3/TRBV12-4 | CASRVAGAPYNEQFF
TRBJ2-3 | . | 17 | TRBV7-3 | CASSLTGRGLNTDTQYF
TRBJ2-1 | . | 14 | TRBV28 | CASSLLSGAGEQFF
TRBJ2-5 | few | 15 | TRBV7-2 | CASSLGGGAQETQYF
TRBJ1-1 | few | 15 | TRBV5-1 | CASSGGTGGNTEAFF
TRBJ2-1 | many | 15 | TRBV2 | CASSKTRNSYNEQFF
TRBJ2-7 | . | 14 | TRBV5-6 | CASSLGEGAYEQYF